This T cell receptor beta chain was retrieved from a study of blood T cell repertoires in COVID-19. Trimming pared 3 bases from V and 5 bases from J, leaving 14 bases between. Germline V gene sequence: CDR1 PRHDT, CDR2 FYEKMQ (reference sequence). This CDR3 spans 15 amino acids. As originally analysed: How many nucleated cells were present was estimated from reference gene primer amplification. TCRdb keeps only in-frame clones here, not all; method: immunoSEQ multiplex PCR. V and J calls and clone size are copied from that table; D and trimming were computed from the DNA. The table records around 140,000 clones, approximately 84% of them present only once.

The sequence came from a human donor with acute or convalescent COVID-19. The donor label of this sample is uncertain. Sequences were obtained from peripheral blood. The chain uses TRBV13 and TRBJ2-1; D not resolved. This CDR3 is CASSFEGVWNNEQFF. CDR3 DNA sequence: TGTGCCAGCAGCTTCGAAGGAGTGTGGAACAATGAGCAGTTCTTC.